The next 7 T cell receptor beta chains were all read from a single sample in a study of CD8 T cells in ankylosing spondylitis (dated by TCRdb to the late 2010s). Study-wide conclusions, independent of this receptor: A TCR beta motif of fewer than 10 highly homologous amino acid variants appeared characteristic of blood from ankylosing spondylitis patients.

For these TCRs, the target antigens are not known. The library was made by 5' RACE. Instrument on record: Illumina HiSeq 2500. TCRdb redid the processing of the public reads, applying fastp at Q25 and MiXCR, and retained in-frame beta chains. Duplicate CDR3 protein sequences are folded into a single record with the most common DNA and genes. The sample yields hundreds of thousands of distinct CDR3 sequences; about 15% were counted once. Approximately 0.97% of the sample goes to the ten largest clones. Sequencing input: blood, either unsorted or a sorted T cell fraction (not recorded which). These receptors were taken from a male donor with ankylosing spondylitis.

J is TRBJ2-7 and V is TRBV20-1, with 10 bases fitting TRBD2. CDR3 length: 15 residues. V shed 3 bases and J 1 base; nucleotides not matched to a gene: 6. Germline-derived CDR1 and CDR2 are DFQATT and SNEGSKA (reference sequence). Written as DNA, the CDR3 is TGCAGTGCTAGTGGGGCTAGCGGGAGTTCCTACGAGCAGTACTTC. Translating gives CSASGASGSSYEQYF.

CDR3 loop: CASIRDREVETQYF. The CDR3, as DNA: TGTGCCAGCATCAGGGACAGGGAGGTGGAGACCCAGTACTTC. The rearrangement joins TRBV2 to TRBJ2-5; TRBD1 agrees at 9 bases. This CDR3 comprises 14 residues. The V gene's germline CDR1 is SNHLY and CDR2 FYNNEI. V lost 7 bases to trimming and J lost 5 bases; unmatched junction nucleotides: 8.

This clonotype showed up many times. V usage is TRBV4-1 and J usage is TRBJ2-2; 9 bases are a match to TRBD1. Germline V gene data show CDR1 as MGHRA and CDR2 as YSYEKL. This CDR3 has 16 residues. The V segment lost 2 bases and the J segment 0 bases; nucleotides outside the gene matches: 1. This chain's CDR3 is CASSQRQGANTGELFF. The CDR3 region has the DNA TGCGCCAGCAGCCAACGACAGGGGGCGAACACCGGGGAGCTGTTTTTT.

V is TRBV6-2 or TRBV6-3 and J is TRBJ2-7; D is unclear. CDR1 is MNHEY, CDR2 SVGEGT, per germline. This CDR3 is 15 amino acids long. Trimming left V 2 bases short and J 3 bases short, with 14 bases between. The CDR3 region has the DNA TGTGCCAGCAGTTACCGTGGAAAAGTCAACTACGAGCAGTACTTC. Translation: CASSYRGKVNYEQYF.

This clonotype turned up a few times. V gene TRBV7-8 combines with J gene TRBJ2-4, with D possibly matching TRBD1 (6 bases). The germline V gene has CDR1 SGHVS and CDR2 FQNEAQ. Trimming left V 2 bases short and J 6 bases short, with 17 bases between. This CDR3 contains 16 residues. In DNA, the CDR3 is TGTGCCAGCAGCTTAATGGGGGCAGCTTTTCGAAACATTCAGTACTTC. Protein: CASSLMGAAFRNIQYF.

This clonotype has just a few counts. This chain connects TRBV11-2 to TRBJ2-5; D is perhaps TRBD1 or TRBD2 (5 bases each). V was cut by 4 bases and J by 2 bases, with 17 bases left in between. The CDR3 consists of 16 residues. CDR1 is SGHAT and CDR2 is FQNNGV in the germline V gene. CDR3 bases: TGTGCCAGCAGCTCTGGTCACAGGCCGGGACAAGAGACCCAGTACTTC. Protein product: CASSSGHRPGQETQYF.

This clonotype has only a few counts. The J gene is TRBJ1-1, the V gene TRBV27; tentatively, D is TRBD1 (6 bases). V lost 7 bases, J lost 1 base, and 13 bases lay in between. CDR1 MNHEY and CDR2 SMNVEV come from the germline V gene (reference sequence). The CDR3 extends over 14 amino acids. This CDR3 reads CASNPTRGNTEAFF. CDR3 nucleotides: TGTGCCAGCAATCCGACCAGGGGGAACACTGAAGCTTTCTTT.